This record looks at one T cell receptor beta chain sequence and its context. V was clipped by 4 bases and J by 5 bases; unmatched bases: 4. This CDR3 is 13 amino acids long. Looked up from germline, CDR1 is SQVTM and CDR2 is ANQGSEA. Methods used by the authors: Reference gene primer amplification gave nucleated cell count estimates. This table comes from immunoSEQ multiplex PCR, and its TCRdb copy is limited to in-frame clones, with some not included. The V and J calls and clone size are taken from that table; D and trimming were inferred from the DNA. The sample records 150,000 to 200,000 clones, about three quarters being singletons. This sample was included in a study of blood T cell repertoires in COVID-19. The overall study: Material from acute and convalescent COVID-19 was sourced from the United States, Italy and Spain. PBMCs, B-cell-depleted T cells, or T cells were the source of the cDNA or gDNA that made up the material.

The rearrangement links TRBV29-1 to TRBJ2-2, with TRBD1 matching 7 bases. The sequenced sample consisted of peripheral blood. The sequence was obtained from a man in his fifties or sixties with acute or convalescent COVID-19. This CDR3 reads CSVGDRGTGELFF. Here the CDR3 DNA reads TGCAGCGTTGGGGACAGAGGGACCGGGGAGCTGTTTTTT.